This is a list of T cell receptor beta chains from one sample in a study of blood T cell repertoires in COVID-19. Data came from immunoSEQ multiplex PCR; TCRdb stores just in-frame clones and leaves some out. The sample has 160,000 or so clones; roughly 90% are singletons. Source material: peripheral blood. The receptors here all came from a man aged 60 to 69 with active or convalescent COVID-19. Each CDR3 is given with its conserved first and last residue. Each record gives: J gene, V gene, D gene, clone size, CDR3 protein, CDR3 DNA. D genes are given only for firm matches. Size is omitted from some rows. Given values are once, few, many or a class for expanded clones.

J gene: TRBJ2-7; V gene: TRBV5-1; D gene: TRBD1; clone size: -; CDR3 protein: CASSVPGQGLYEQYF; CDR3 DNA: TGCGCCAGCAGCGTTCCGGGACAGGGCCTCTACGAGCAGTACTTC
J gene: TRBJ2-6; V gene: TRBV27; D gene: TRBD1; clone size: -; CDR3 protein: CASSLFTGGLSGANVLTF; CDR3 DNA: TGTGCCAGCAGTTTGTTTACAGGGGGTCTCTCTGGGGCCAACGTCCTGACTTTC
J gene: TRBJ1-2; V gene: TRBV29-1; D gene: -; clone size: -; CDR3 protein: CSVARAQYGYTF; CDR3 DNA: TGCAGCGTTGCCAGGGCCCAATATGGCTACACCTTC
J gene: TRBJ1-6; V gene: TRBV5-1; D gene: TRBD1; clone size: -; CDR3 protein: CASRGQGDSPLHF; CDR3 DNA: TGCGCCAGCAGGGGACAGGGGGATTCACCCCTCCACTTT
J gene: TRBJ2-5; V gene: TRBV2; D gene: -; clone size: -; CDR3 protein: CASRRVGSPQETQYF; CDR3 DNA: TGTGCCAGCAGGCGGGTGGGGAGCCCTCAAGAGACCCAGTACTTC
J gene: TRBJ1-2; V gene: TRBV6-5; D gene: -; clone size: -; CDR3 protein: CASSYSAGDYGYTF; CDR3 DNA: TGTGCCAGCAGTTACTCAGCAGGGGACTATGGCTACACCTTC
J gene: TRBJ2-7; V gene: TRBV29-1; D gene: TRBD2; clone size: -; CDR3 protein: CSAGLAGNYEQYF; CDR3 DNA: TGCAGCGCAGGACTAGCGGGGAACTACGAGCAGTACTTC
J gene: TRBJ2-1; V gene: TRBV5-1; D gene: -; clone size: -; CDR3 protein: CASSLSASSNEQFF; CDR3 DNA: TGCGCCAGCAGCTTGTCGGCTAGCTCCAATGAGCAGTTCTTC
J gene: TRBJ1-1; V gene: TRBV6-5; D gene: -; clone size: -; CDR3 protein: CASSGRPNTEAFF; CDR3 DNA: TGTGCCAGCAGCGGGAGACCAAACACTGAAGCTTTCTTT
J gene: TRBJ1-2; V gene: TRBV21-1; D gene: -; clone size: once; CDR3 protein: CASSKVTGKYGYTF; CDR3 DNA: TGTGCCAGCAGCAAAGTAACAGGAAAGTACGGCTACACCTTC
J gene: TRBJ1-2; V gene: TRBV10-3; D gene: TRBD1; clone size: -; CDR3 protein: CAISGVQGATVYGYTF; CDR3 DNA: TGTGCCATCAGTGGAGTACAGGGGGCTACAGTCTATGGCTACACCTTC
J gene: TRBJ1-2; V gene: TRBV7-9; D gene: -; clone size: few; CDR3 protein: CASSLGGERYGYTF; CDR3 DNA: TGTGCCAGCAGCTTAGGGGGAGAAAGGTATGGCTACACCTTC
J gene: TRBJ2-7; V gene: TRBV3-1/TRBV3-2; D gene: TRBD2; clone size: -; CDR3 protein: CASSQDSGRPNYEQYF; CDR3 DNA: TGTGCCAGCAGCCAAGATAGCGGGAGACCCAACTACGAGCAGTACTTC
J gene: TRBJ2-1; V gene: TRBV7-6; D gene: TRBD2; clone size: -; CDR3 protein: CASSQGTSYYNEQFF; CDR3 DNA: TGTGCCAGCAGCCAAGGGACTAGCTACTACAATGAGCAGTTCTTC
J gene: TRBJ2-5; V gene: TRBV19; D gene: TRBD2; clone size: -; CDR3 protein: CASSESGGAKTQYF; CDR3 DNA: TGTGCCAGTAGTGAAAGCGGGGGCGCGAAGACCCAGTACTTC
J gene: TRBJ1-1; V gene: TRBV6-5; D gene: TRBD1; clone size: -; CDR3 protein: CASSPQGQGSGEAFF; CDR3 DNA: TGTGCCAGCAGTCCCCAAGGACAGGGTTCGGGTGAAGCTTTCTTT
J gene: TRBJ1-2; V gene: TRBV7-6; D gene: -; clone size: -; CDR3 protein: CASSLEAGNLYGYTF; CDR3 DNA: TGTGCCAGCAGCTTAGAGGCAGGGAACCTCTATGGCTACACCTTC
J gene: TRBJ1-3; V gene: TRBV25-1; D gene: -; clone size: -; CDR3 protein: CASSLQGASGNTIYF; CDR3 DNA: TGTGCCAGCAGTTTACAGGGAGCCTCTGGAAACACCATATATTTT
J gene: TRBJ2-1; V gene: TRBV6-5; D gene: -; clone size: -; CDR3 protein: CASKVQGSYNEQFF; CDR3 DNA: TGTGCCAGCAAAGTACAGGGCTCCTACAATGAGCAGTTCTTC
J gene: TRBJ2-1; V gene: TRBV27; D gene: TRBD1; clone size: -; CDR3 protein: CATTGVLVNEQFF; CDR3 DNA: TGTGCCACAACAGGGGTCTTGGTCAATGAGCAGTTCTTC
J gene: TRBJ1-2; V gene: TRBV6-1; D gene: TRBD1; clone size: -; CDR3 protein: CASREGQGLGYTF; CDR3 DNA: TGTGCCAGCAGGGAAGGACAGGGGCTTGGCTACACCTTC
J gene: TRBJ2-7; V gene: TRBV5-6; D gene: -; clone size: -; CDR3 protein: CASSLVYHSSYEQYF; CDR3 DNA: TGTGCCAGCAGCTTGGTTTACCACAGTTCCTACGAGCAGTACTTC